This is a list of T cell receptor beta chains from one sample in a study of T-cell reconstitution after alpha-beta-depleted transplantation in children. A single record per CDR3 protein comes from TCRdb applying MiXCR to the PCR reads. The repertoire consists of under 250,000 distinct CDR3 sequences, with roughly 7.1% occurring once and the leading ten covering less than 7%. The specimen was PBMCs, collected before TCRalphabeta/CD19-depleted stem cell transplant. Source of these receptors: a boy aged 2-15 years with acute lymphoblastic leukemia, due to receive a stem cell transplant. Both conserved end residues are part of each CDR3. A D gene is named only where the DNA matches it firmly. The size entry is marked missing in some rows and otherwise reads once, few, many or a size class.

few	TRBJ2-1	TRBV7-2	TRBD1	TGTGCCAGCAGCTTAGGCCGAGGACAGGGCTCCTACAATGAGCAGTTCTTC	CASSLGRGQGSYNEQFF
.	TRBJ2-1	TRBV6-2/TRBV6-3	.	TGTGCCAGCAGTTTCGGCGGGAAGGCTGTTGAGCAGTTCTTC	CASSFGGKAVEQFF
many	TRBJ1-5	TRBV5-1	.	TGCGCCAGCAGCTTGGAACCGGATCAGCCCCAGCATTTT	CASSLEPDQPQHF
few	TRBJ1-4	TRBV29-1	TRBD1	TGCAGCGTTATACAGGGGGCAGGTGAAAAACTGTTTTTT	CSVIQGAGEKLFF
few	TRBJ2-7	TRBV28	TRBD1	TGTGCCAGCAGCCTTATGCCGGGACAGAGGGGATACGAGCAGTACTTC	CASSLMPGQRGYEQYF
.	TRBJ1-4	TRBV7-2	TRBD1	TGTGCCAGCAGCTTAGGTCGACAGGGGCCGGGTGAAAAACTGTTTTTT	CASSLGRQGPGEKLFF
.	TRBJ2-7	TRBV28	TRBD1	TGTGCCAGCAGTTTACCCGGGACAGCCGTCTACGAGCAGTACTTC	CASSLPGTAVYEQYF
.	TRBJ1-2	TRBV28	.	TGTGCCAGCAGTTCCCCCACGGGGAGCTATGGCTACACCTTC	CASSSPTGSYGYTF
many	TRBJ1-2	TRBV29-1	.	TGCAGCGTTGACTCTCCAGAGGGACGGACCGCTTACTATGGCTACACCTTC	CSVDSPEGRTAYYGYTF
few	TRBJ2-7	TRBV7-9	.	TGTGCCAGCAGCTTAGGCGACAGGACTTTTCCCTACGAGCAGTACTTC	CASSLGDRTFPYEQYF
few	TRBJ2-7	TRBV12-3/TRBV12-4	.	TGTGCCAGCAGTTTCTTAAGAGGGGACTACGAGCAGTACTTC	CASSFLRGDYEQYF
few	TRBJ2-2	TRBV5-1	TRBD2	TGCGCCAGCAGCTTACAGACTAGCGGGCGGCTTGGGGAGCTGTTTTTT	CASSLQTSGRLGELFF
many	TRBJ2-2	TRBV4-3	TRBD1	TGCGCCAGCAGCCAAGAGACAGGGGGCAATACCGGGGAGCTGTTTTTT	CASSQETGGNTGELFF
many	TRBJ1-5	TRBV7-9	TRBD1	TGTGCCAGCAGTCAAACCGGGACAGGAGGGAGCAATCAGCCCCAGCATTTT	CASSQTGTGGSNQPQHF
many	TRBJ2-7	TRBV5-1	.	TGCGCCAGCAGCTTACAGGCGAGCTCCTACGAGCAGTACTTC	CASSLQASSYEQYF
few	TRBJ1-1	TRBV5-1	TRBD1	TGCGCCAGCAGCGTCCGACAGGGGGGGGTTGAAGCTTTCTTT	CASSVRQGGVEAFF
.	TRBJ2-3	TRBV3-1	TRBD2	TGTGCCAGCGCGGGGGACTGGGATACGCAGTATTTT	CASAGDWDTQYF
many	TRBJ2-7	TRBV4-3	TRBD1	TGCGCCAGCAGCCAAGACGGGACAGGGGGGTACGAGCAGTACTTC	CASSQDGTGGYEQYF
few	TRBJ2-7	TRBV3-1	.	TGTGCCAGCAGCCAAGGGGCCCCCCTGAGCTCCTACGAGCAGTACTTC	CASSQGAPLSSYEQYF
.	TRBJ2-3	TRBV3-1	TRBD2	TGTGCCAGCAGCCACTTAAAGCGGTATAGTAGCGGGCGACGCACAGATACGCAGTATTTT	CASSHLKRYSSGRRTDTQYF
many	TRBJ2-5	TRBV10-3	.	TGTGCCATCGGCAGGGAAGAGACCCAGTACTTC	CAIGREETQYF
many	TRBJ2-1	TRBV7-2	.	TGTGCCAGCAGCTTCGGCAATGAGCAGTTCTTC	CASSFGNEQFF
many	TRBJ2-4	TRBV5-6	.	TGTGCCAGCAGCTCCCCCGGGGGCAGTTACGACATTCAGTACTTC	CASSSPGGSYDIQYF
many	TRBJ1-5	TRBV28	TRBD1	TGTGCCAGCGGAAGCTTGGGTGAGGGGGCCCTCGCTCAGCATTTT	CASGSLGEGALAQHF
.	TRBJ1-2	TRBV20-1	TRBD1	TGCAGTGCTTCTACACCCGACAGGGGGGGAGGGAACTATGGCTACACCTTC	CSASTPDRGGGNYGYTF
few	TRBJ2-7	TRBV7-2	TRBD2	TGTGCCAGCAGCCCCGGGACTAGAAGCGAGCAGTACTTC	CASSPGTRSEQYF
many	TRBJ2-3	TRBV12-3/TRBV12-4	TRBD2	TGTGCCAGCAGAGCCCCCGGGGGGGGCGGGAGCTCCGATACGCAGTATTTT	CASRAPGGGGSSDTQYF
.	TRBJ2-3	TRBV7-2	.	TGTGCCAGCAGCAGGGGGAGAAGCGTTACGCAGTATTTT	CASSRGRSVTQYF
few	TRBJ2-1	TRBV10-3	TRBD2	TGTGCCATCAGTGTCAACCCCCGGCTAGCGGGGGGGTACTACAATGAGCAGTTCTTC	CAISVNPRLAGGYYNEQFF
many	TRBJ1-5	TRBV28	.	TGTGCCAGCAGCCCTCGGACGCGAAATCAGCCCCAGCATTTT	CASSPRTRNQPQHF
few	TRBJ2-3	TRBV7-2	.	TGTGCCAGCAGCCCGTACCAAGCGACGCAGTATTTT	CASSPYQATQYF
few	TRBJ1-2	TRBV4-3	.	TGCGCCAGCAGCCAAGATCGCAATTTCGGTGGCTACACCTTC	CASSQDRNFGGYTF
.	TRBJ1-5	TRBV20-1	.	TGCAGTGCTAGCGATTCAGGGAATCAGCCCCAGCATTTT	CSASDSGNQPQHF
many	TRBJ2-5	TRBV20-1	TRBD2	TGCAGTACCCGACTAGCGGTGGGGGAGACCCAGTACTTC	CSTRLAVGETQYF
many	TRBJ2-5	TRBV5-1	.	TGCGCCAGCAGCTTGCTAGGAGGAAGGTACCAAGAGACCCAGTACTTC	CASSLLGGRYQETQYF
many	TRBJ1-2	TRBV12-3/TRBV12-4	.	TGTGCCAGCGGCCCAACGGGGTACAGTTATGGCTACACCTTC	CASGPTGYSYGYTF
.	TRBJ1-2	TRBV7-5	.	TGTATCTCTGTTCAGAAGCTTACGGTCATCTGGGACCATGGCTACACCTTC	CISVQKLTVIWDHGYTF
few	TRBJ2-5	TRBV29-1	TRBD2	TGCAACGCGGGGGTTTACCAAGAGACCCAGTACTTC	CNAGVYQETQYF
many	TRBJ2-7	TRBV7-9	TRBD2	TGTGCCAGCAGCTCGGGACTAGCGGGCTCCTACGAGCAGTACTTC	CASSSGLAGSYEQYF
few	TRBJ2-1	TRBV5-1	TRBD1	TGCGCCAGCGGAGAGGGACAGGGGCCCAATGAGCAGTTCTTC	CASGEGQGPNEQFF
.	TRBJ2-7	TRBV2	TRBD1	TGTGCCTCCTATTCGGGACAGGGGAGCTACGAGCAGTACTTC	CASYSGQGSYEQYF
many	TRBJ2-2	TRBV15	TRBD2	TGTGCCACCAGCAGGGGAACCCTAGCGGATTACACCGGGGAGCTGTTTTTT	CATSRGTLADYTGELFF
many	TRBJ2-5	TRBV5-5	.	TGTGCCAGCAGCTTGTACTACCGGGACGCCGTTGGGGAGACCCAGTACTTC	CASSLYYRDAVGETQYF
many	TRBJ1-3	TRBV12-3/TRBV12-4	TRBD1	TGTGCCAGCAGTTTGGGACAGGGAGCTGGAAACACCATATATTTT	CASSLGQGAGNTIYF
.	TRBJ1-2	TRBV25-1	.	TGTGCCAGCAGTGAATATGACGTTGGCTACACCTTC	CASSEYDVGYTF
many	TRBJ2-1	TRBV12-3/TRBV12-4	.	TGTGCCAGCAGACCTCCCATTGGAGAGCAGTTCTTC	CASRPPIGEQFF
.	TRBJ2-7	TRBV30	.	TGTGCCTGGAGTCTTGCAAAACTGGGCTACGAGCAGTACTTC	CAWSLAKLGYEQYF
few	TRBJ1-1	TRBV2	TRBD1	TGTGCCAGCAGTGAAAGAGGACAGGGGTACACTGAAGCTTTCTTT	CASSERGQGYTEAFF
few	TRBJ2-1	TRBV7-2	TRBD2	TGTGCCAGCAGCTTTTTCGGGGGGGAAATACAGTTCTTC	CASSFFGGEIQFF
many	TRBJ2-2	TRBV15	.	TGTGCCACCAGCAGGACCGATATGATCACCGGGGAGCTGTTTTTT	CATSRTDMITGELFF
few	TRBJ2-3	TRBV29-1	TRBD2	TGCAGCGCCCTGGGGGGGTGGACAGATACGCAGTATTTT	CSALGGWTDTQYF
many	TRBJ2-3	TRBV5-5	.	TGTGCCAGCAGCTTCGCTTGGGGATTGACAGATACGCAGTATTTT	CASSFAWGLTDTQYF
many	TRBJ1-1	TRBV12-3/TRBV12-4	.	TGTGCCAGCAGTCCTATCTCTTCACGGGAAGCTTTCTTT	CASSPISSREAFF